This T cell receptor (beta chain) was identified in a study of T cells after yellow fever vaccination. Study information: The fractions with low cell numbers were processed using SMART-Seq v4 Ultra Low Input. Broader study findings: The booster response re-showed most primary clones: roughly 97% CD4, approximately 86% CD8. Peak timing came faster in the weaker secondary response, day 5 versus 15.

The CDR3 length is 14 residues. CDR1 is MNHNS, CDR2 SASEGT, per germline. With 4 bases clipped from V and 8 bases from J, the junction kept 8 bases outside the gene matches. The TCR cDNA carried a universal primer site and UMIs from 5'RACE template switching. Each CDR3 protein is one row after TCRdb ran MiXCR on the 5' RACE reads. The table has 300,000 or so distinct CDR3 sequences, under 15% seen once; the top ten hold around 0.49%. This clonotype was picked up a small number of times. The antigen is undetermined. The sample in question was CD4+ T cells sorted from PBMCs, obtained 45 days after the yellow fever booster vaccination. The J gene is TRBJ1-2, the V gene TRBV6-1; TRBD1 matches at 9 bases. This receptor was taken from a man aged 30 to 39 who received the YFV17D yellow fever vaccine. The DNA of the CDR3 is TGTGCCAGCAGTGCAAGAGAGGACAGGGGAGGCTACACCTTC. This gives the protein CASSAREDRGGYTF.